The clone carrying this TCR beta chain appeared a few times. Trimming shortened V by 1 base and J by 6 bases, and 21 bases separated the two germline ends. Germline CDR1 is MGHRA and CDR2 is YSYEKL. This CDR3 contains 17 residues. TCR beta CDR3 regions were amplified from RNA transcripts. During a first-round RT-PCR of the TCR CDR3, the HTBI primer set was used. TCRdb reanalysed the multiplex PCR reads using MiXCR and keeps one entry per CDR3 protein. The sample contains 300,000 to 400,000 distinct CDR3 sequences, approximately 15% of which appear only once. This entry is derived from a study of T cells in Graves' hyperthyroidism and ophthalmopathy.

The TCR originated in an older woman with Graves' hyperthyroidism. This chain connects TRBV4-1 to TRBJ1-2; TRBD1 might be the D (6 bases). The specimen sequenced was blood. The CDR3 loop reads CASSQVVLRRGAHGYTF. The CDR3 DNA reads TGCGCCAGCAGCCAAGTTGTCCTTCGGCGGGGGGCGCATGGCTACACCTTC.